This TCR beta chain emerged from a study of blood T cell repertoires in COVID-19 (TCRdb year 2020). About the full investigation: The collaborator samples originated in the United States, Italy and Spain and spanned the acute and convalescent phases of COVID-19. A de-identified subject ID, COVID-19 status, age in years and sex were almost always included in the sample metadata. Deeply sampled blood TCRbeta repertoires from subjects exposed to, actively infected with, or recovered from COVID-19 were included in the dataset. The repertoires were released in a freely available public database intended as a resource for research on the immune response to SARS-CoV-2. The prospective study material was composed of cDNA or gDNA derived from T cells, B-cell-depleted T cells, or PBMCs. The samples were drawn from two sources: the first 160 participants of the ongoing ImmuneRACE study, and 1,254 subjects contributed by 6 global collaborators. Where available, HLA class I and class II types were taken from metadata supplied by the sample provider and were not determined by assay-based typing.

TCRbeta CDR3 regions were amplified from genomic DNA by means of the immunoSEQ Assay, a bias-controlled multiplex PCR. The paper's processing steps were these. Nucleated cell counts per sample were estimated from amplification of reference gene primers within the assay. Sequence reads were collapsed and filtered to measure the absolute abundance of every unique TCRbeta CDR3 rearrangement. For each sample, productive Simpson clonality was calculated as the square root of Simpson's diversity index across productive rearrangements. Entries here come from immuneACCESS through TCRdb and include only in-frame sequences with V and J called. Some clones fail to appear in such tables; in the studies checked, an unresolved V gene covers under half of the shortfall, and the cause of the remainder is unknown. For V, J and clone size, that table is used; D and trimming come from the DNA. A total of 280,000 or so clones appear in this sample, around nine tenths of them only once. The top ten clonotypes cover approximately 2.9% of the sample.

Participants in the prospective study were enrolled through a virtual design, were aged about 18 to 100 years, and lived in fewer than 30 United States geographic areas. Cohort assignment in the prospective study relied on participant-reported clinical history from a screening survey and a study questionnaire. A participant counted as exposed if, within 2 weeks of entering the study, that participant had been in contact with someone who had a PCR-confirmed or clinician-diagnosed COVID-19 case. In the prospective study, mobile phlebotomists collected whole blood, serum and a nasopharyngeal or oropharyngeal swab from each participant. Over a 2-month period, participants in the prospective study had the option of providing additional blood draws and questionnaires. Prospective study blood samples were shipped either frozen or at room temperature before DNA extraction. V lost 0 bases and J lost 5 bases, and the count of bases not matched to a germline gene is 15. Spanning cysteine to phenylalanine, the CDR3 consists of 18 amino acids. Here the CDR3 DNA is all that survives: 54 bases in frame from base 1.

General findings and caveats noted by the study authors: How much clinical and demographic metadata was included differed by source and by participant, and the metadata was provided uncurated.

As regards this clone: Its antigen is unknown. Base qualities are missing; no much larger clone stands one base away.

The sequenced material came from PBMCs or T cells enriched from blood (not recorded which). In this chain, TRBV5-3 is recombined with TRBJ2-5; TRBD2 lines up with 8 middle nucleotides. TRBV5-3 is placed among ORFs of uncertain function. This clonotype was obtained from a woman aged 45 to 65 who had been exposed to COVID-19. The sequenced DNA: TGTGCCAGAAGCTTGGCACGGGGGGGGGCGCTAGTGATCGAGACCCAGTACTTC. It specifies CARSLARGGALVIETQYF.